This T cell receptor (beta chain) was identified during a study of blood T cells in healthy people across ages. Study-wide results and limits: Across the age range, TCR beta diversity per million T cells fell in a roughly linear way. Whereas aged donors had fewer naive CD4+ cells, long-lived donors had more of them and higher diversity.

Points on this clonotype: Its antigen is still unknown.

It was with a sample-barcoded 5' primer and a J-beta primer mix that a second PCR of roughly 7 to 12 cycles was run. Through a template-switch adaptor with 12 random nucleotides, each cDNA molecule received a tag. TCRdb re-called the 5' RACE reads through MiXCR, storing one row per CDR3 protein. The repertoire holds more than 1,400,000 distinct CDR3 sequences, 42% seen once, with 7.9% in the top ten. The clonotype originates from a woman between 18 and 29 years old in good health. Sequenced input: blood.

Here the CDR3 DNA reads TGTGCCAGCAGTCCGGGACAGCGTAGCACTGAAGCTTTCTTT. Its translation is CASSPGQRSTEAFF. The chain uses TRBV12-3 or TRBV12-4 and TRBJ1-1, with 7 nucleotides matching TRBD1. This CDR3 is 14 amino acids long. The junction had 7 bases not matched to a gene; V was cut back by 5 bases and J by 4 bases.